These 4 T cell receptor beta chains share one sample of origin, sequenced in a study of blood T cell repertoires in COVID-19. Clones were read by immunoSEQ multiplex PCR, and TCRdb kept only the in-frame ones, dropping some. Here the sample spans about 150,000 clones, approximately 90% being singletons. The sample was peripheral blood. The receptors derive from a man aged 18 to 35 with COVID-19, enrolled during active disease.

The gene calls are TRBV27 and TRBJ2-1, with a possible D match to TRBD1 (8 bases). This CDR3 spans 18 amino acids. Germline loops: CDR1 MNHEY, CDR2 SMNVEV (reference sequence). Trimming removed 3 bases from V and 6 bases from J, with 24 bases in between. The DNA of the CDR3 is TGTGCCAGCAGTTTCAGGGGGCGATTGGCGGGAGACGGCAATGAGCAGTTCTTC. This translates into CASSFRGRLAGDGNEQFF.

The gene calls are TRBV5-6 and TRBJ2-7, with D unclear. V shed 0 bases and J shed 0 bases, with 10 bases lying between them. The germline V gene encodes CDR1 SGHDT and CDR2 YYEEEE. This CDR3 is 15 amino acids long. CDR3 bases: TGTGCCAGCAGCTTGGTGCCAGGAAGCTCCTACGAGCAGTACTTC. Its protein is CASSLVPGSSYEQYF.

The chain uses TRBV6-2 or TRBV6-3 and TRBJ1-2; D is ambiguous. Germline V gene data show CDR1 as MNHEY and CDR2 as SVGEGT. Trimming removed 0 bases from V and 6 bases from J, with 14 bases in between. The CDR3 sequence is 15 residues long. The CDR3 is CASSYSPEAVDGYTF. The CDR3 DNA is TGTGCCAGCAGTTACTCCCCGGAGGCGGTAGATGGCTACACCTTC.

The V call is TRBV4-1, the J call TRBJ2-7; possibly TRBD1 for D (6 bases). The CDR3 is 15 amino acids. The V end was cut by 4 bases, the J end by 4 bases, with 17 bases between. Germline V CDR1 and CDR2: MGHRA, YSYEKL. The CDR3 sequence is CASSPGQGFGYEQYF. CDR3 in DNA: TGCGCCAGCAGCCCGGGACAAGGCTTTGGTTACGAGCAGTACTTC.